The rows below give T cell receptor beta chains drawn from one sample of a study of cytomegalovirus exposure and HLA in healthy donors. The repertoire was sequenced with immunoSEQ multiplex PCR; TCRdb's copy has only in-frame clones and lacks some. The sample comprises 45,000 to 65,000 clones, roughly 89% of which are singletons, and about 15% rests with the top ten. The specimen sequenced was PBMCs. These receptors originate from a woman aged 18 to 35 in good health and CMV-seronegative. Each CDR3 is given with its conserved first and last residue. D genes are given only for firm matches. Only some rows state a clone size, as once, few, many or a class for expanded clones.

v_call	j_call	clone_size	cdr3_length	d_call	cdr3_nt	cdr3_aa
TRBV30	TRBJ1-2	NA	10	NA	TGTGCCTGGCAGGGTTATGGCTACACCTTC	CAWQGYGYTF
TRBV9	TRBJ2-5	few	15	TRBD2	TGTGCCAGCAGCGTAGGCGGGGGGGCCGAGGAGACCCAGTACTTC	CASSVGGGAEETQYF
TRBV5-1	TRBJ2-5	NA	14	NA	TGCGCCAGCAGCTTAGGGGGATCCAAAGAGACCCAGTACTTC	CASSLGGSKETQYF
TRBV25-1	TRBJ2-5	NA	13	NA	TGTGCCAGCAGAGGAGGCGTGCTTGAGACCCAGTACTTC	CASRGGVLETQYF
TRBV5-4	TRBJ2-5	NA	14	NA	TGTGCCAGCAGCTTGGCCCAGGGCTTGGGGACCCAGTACTTC	CASSLAQGLGTQYF
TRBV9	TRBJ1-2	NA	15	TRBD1	TGTGCCAGCAGCCCCGGGGGACAGGGGGCTCGGGGCTACACCTTC	CASSPGGQGARGYTF
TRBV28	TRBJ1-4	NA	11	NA	TGTGCCAGCAGCCTAAATGAAAAACTGTTTTTT	CASSLNEKLFF
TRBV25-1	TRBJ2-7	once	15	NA	TGTGCCAGCAGTGAACCAGGGTCCGGATCCTACGAGCAGTACTTC	CASSEPGSGSYEQYF
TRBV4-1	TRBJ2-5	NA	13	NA	TGCGCCAGCAGCCCCCGGGAGCAAGAGACCCAGTACTTC	CASSPREQETQYF
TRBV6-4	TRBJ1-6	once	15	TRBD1	TGTGCCAGCAGTTACTCCCGGACAGGGGATTCACCCCTCCACTTT	CASSYSRTGDSPLHF
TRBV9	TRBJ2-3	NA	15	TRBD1	TGTGCCAGCAGCGAGCCGACAGGGAGCACAGATACGCAGTATTTT	CASSEPTGSTDTQYF
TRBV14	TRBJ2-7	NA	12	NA	TGTGCCAGTTCGGACACTTCCTACGAGCAGTACTTC	CASSDTSYEQYF
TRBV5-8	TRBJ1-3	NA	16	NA	TGTGCCAGCAGCGCCTGGGCAGGGTTTACCGGAAACACCATATATTTT	CASSAWAGFTGNTIYF
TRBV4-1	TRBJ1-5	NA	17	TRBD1	TGCGCCAGCAGCCAAGGGGGTGGACAGGGGAGCAATCAGCCCCAGCATTTT	CASSQGGGQGSNQPQHF
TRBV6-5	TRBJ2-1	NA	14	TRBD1	TGTGCCAGCAGCCACCCCCCAGGGGGCTATGAGCAGTTCTTC	CASSHPPGGYEQFF
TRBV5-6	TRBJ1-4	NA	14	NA	TGTGCCAGCAGCTCTAGGACTGGCCGTGAAAAACTGTTTTTT	CASSSRTGREKLFF
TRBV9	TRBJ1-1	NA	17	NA	TGTGCCAGCAGCGTAGATCGGGGTACCACATCCCCGGGTGAAGCTTTCTTT	CASSVDRGTTSPGEAFF
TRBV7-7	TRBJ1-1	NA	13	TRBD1	TGTGCTAGCAGCTTAGTACAGGGGGCTGAAGCTTTCTTT	CASSLVQGAEAFF
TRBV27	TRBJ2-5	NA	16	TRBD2	TGTGCCAGCAGTCTGACCGGGACTAGACCGCGCAAGACCCAGTACTTC	CASSLTGTRPRKTQYF
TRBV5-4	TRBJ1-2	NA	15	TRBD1	TGTGCCAGCAACACCTACAGGGGCTCCAACTATGGCTACACCTTC	CASNTYRGSNYGYTF
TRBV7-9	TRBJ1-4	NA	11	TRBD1	TGTGCCAGCAGCTTCAGGGGGCCCCTGTTTTTT	CASSFRGPLFF
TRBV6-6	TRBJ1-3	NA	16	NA	TGTGCCAGCACCGAATCCACAGTCCTACCTGGAAACACCATATATTTT	CASTESTVLPGNTIYF
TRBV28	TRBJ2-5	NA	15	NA	TGTGCCAGCACACGACCCATAACAGGACAAGAGACCCAGTACTTC	CASTRPITGQETQYF
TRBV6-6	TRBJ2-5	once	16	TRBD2	TGTGCCAGCAAGTCCGGACTAGCGGGGGCTCAAGAGACCCAGTACTTC	CASKSGLAGAQETQYF
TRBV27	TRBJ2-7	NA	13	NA	TGTGCCAGCAGCCTCCAGGTGTCTGGAGAGCAGTACTTC	CASSLQVSGEQYF
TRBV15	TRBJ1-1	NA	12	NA	TGTGCCACCAGCCCCTCGGGCACTGAAGCTTTCTTT	CATSPSGTEAFF
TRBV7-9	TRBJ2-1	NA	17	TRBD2	TGTGCCAGCAGCTGGACTAGCGGGGGGATAACGTACAATGAGCAGTTCTTC	CASSWTSGGITYNEQFF
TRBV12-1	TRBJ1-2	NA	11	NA	TGTGCCAGCAGCGTTTGTGCGGGCTACACCTTC	CASSVCAGYTF
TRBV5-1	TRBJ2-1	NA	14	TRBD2	TGCGCCAGCGCTGTAGCGGGAGTTTCCAATGAGCAGTTCTTC	CASAVAGVSNEQFF
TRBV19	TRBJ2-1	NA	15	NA	TGTGCCAGTAGCATTAGCGGCGGCTCCTACAATGAGCAGTTCTTC	CASSISGGSYNEQFF
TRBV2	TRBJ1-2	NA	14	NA	TGTGCCAGCACAGATTCCAGGGCGTTCGGTGGCTACACCTTC	CASTDSRAFGGYTF
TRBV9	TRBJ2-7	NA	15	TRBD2	TGTGCCAGCAGCGTAGACGCACTAGCGACCTACGAGCAGTACTTC	CASSVDALATYEQYF
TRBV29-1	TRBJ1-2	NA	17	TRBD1	TGCAGCGTTGAAGACTCGGGACAGGGGGCGTCTAACTATGGCTACACCTTC	CSVEDSGQGASNYGYTF
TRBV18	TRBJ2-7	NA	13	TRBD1	TGTGCCAGCTCGGGGACAGGGGGCGGCGAGCAGTACTTC	CASSGTGGGEQYF
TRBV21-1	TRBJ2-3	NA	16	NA	TGTGCCAGCAGCACTCCGTACTTCCCTAATCCAGATACGCAGTATTTT	CASSTPYFPNPDTQYF
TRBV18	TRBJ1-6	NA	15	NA	TGTGCCAGCTCAAGCAGATCAGGGGATAATTCACCCCTCCACTTT	CASSSRSGDNSPLHF
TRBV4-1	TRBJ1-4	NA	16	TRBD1	TGCGCCAGCAGGCGACTAGGGAGACAGGGGGCCGAAAAACTGTTTTTT	CASRRLGRQGAEKLFF
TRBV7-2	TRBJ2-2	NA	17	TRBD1	TGTGCCAGCAGCCGAGGTGCGGGACAGGGGGTAACCGGGGAGCTGTTTTTT	CASSRGAGQGVTGELFF
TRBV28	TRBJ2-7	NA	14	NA	TGTGCCAGCGGTATAGGGGCCCCCTCCTACGAGCAGTACTTC	CASGIGAPSYEQYF
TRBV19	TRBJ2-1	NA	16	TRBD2	TGTGCCAGTAGTGTAGCGGGACTAGCGGGAGGGTATGAGCAGTTCTTC	CASSVAGLAGGYEQFF
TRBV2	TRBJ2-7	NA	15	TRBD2	TGTGCCAGCAGTGAAGCGCTGCTAGCGGCATACGAGCAGTACTTC	CASSEALLAAYEQYF
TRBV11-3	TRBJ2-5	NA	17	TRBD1	TGTGCCAGCAGCCCTGCCCCTTCAGACAGGGATGGAGAGACCCAGTACTTC	CASSPAPSDRDGETQYF
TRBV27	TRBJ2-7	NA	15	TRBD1	TGTGCCAGCAGTCCACCGGGACAGGGGAGCCGCGAGCAGTACTTC	CASSPPGQGSREQYF
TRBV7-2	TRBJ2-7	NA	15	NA	TGTGCCTCGGCGGCTGGGTCCGGGACTGTGTACGAGCAGTACTTC	CASAAGSGTVYEQYF
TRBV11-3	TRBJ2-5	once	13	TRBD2	TGTGCCAGCAGCTCGACTAGCGGAGAGACCCAGTACTTC	CASSSTSGETQYF
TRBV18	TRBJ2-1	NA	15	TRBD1	TGTGCCAGCTCACCTGGGACAGGGGACCCGACGGAGCAGTTCTTC	CASSPGTGDPTEQFF
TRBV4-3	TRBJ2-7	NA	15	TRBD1	TGCGCCAGCAGCCAAGATCAGGGGGCTATTTACGAGCAGTACTTC	CASSQDQGAIYEQYF
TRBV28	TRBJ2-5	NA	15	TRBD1	TGTGCCAGCAGCCCTTGGACAGGCCTCCAAGAGACCCAGTACTTC	CASSPWTGLQETQYF